These 8 T cell receptor beta chains were all obtained from the same sample, sequenced in a study of blood T cell repertoires in COVID-19. Clones were read by immunoSEQ multiplex PCR, and TCRdb kept only the in-frame ones, dropping some. This table holds about 300,000 clones, 85% to 90% found once. Sequencing was performed on peripheral blood. These receptors came from a man in his forties or fifties with acute or convalescent COVID-19.

This chain links TRBV24-1 with TRBJ2-1, with D tentatively TRBD2 (5 bases). Germline values: CDR1 KGHDR, CDR2 SFDVKD. V dropped 4 bases and J dropped 3 bases, with 6 bases sitting between them. The CDR3 is 13 residues long. The CDR3 nucleotides read TGTGCCACCAGTGAGGCGGGCTACAATGAGCAGTTCTTC. Encoded protein: CATSEAGYNEQFF.

The chain recombines TRBV6-5 with TRBJ2-7, with 7 bases lining up with TRBD1. This CDR3 region has 14 residues. Germline-derived CDR1 and CDR2 are MNHEY and SVGAGI. V lost 6 bases and J lost 0; bases outside the gene matches: 5. CDR3 region: CASRTGLSSYEQYF. CDR3 in DNA: TGTGCCAGCAGGACAGGGTTGAGCTCCTACGAGCAGTACTTC.

The chain is built from TRBV10-3 and TRBJ2-3, with 8 bases aligning to TRBD1. V gave up 4 bases and J gave up 3 bases; unmatched junction bases: 3. Germline-derived CDR1 and CDR2 are ENHRY and SYGVKD. CDR3 length: 14 residues. DNA for the CDR3: TGTGCCATCAGTGCGACAGGGGAAACAGATACGCAGTATTTT. It translates to CAISATGETDTQYF.

This chain uses TRBV3-1 (or the pseudogene TRBV3-2) with TRBJ1-2; the D gene is possibly TRBD1 (5 bases). The CDR3 totals 13 residues. The V and J ends lost 5 bases and 5 bases respectively, with 12 bases between them. In germline, CDR1 is LGHDT, CDR2 YNNKEL (reference sequence). CDR3 sequence: CASSAGSLYGYTF. In nucleotides, the CDR3 is TGTGCCAGCAGCGCAGGGTCTTTATATGGCTACACCTTC.

The genes are TRBV28 and TRBJ1-1, with 10 bases aligning to TRBD1. Trimming at V came to 8 bases and at J to 6 bases, leaving 12 bases not matched to a gene. The germline gives CDR1 MDHEN, CDR2 SYDVKM. The CDR3 is 15 residues long. The CDR3 sequence: CASGTVGQGSPEAFF. The CDR3 nucleotides are TGTGCCAGCGGTACAGTGGGACAGGGGAGCCCTGAAGCTTTCTTT.

The V and J genes are TRBV24-1 and TRBJ1-4; 7 bases match TRBD1. Germline values: CDR1 KGHDR, CDR2 SFDVKD. CDR3 length: 15 residues. After removal of 3 bases from V and 5 bases from J, the junction contained 5 bases not matched to a gene. The CDR3 DNA sequence: TGTGCCACCAGTGATCCGGGACAGCCAAATGAAAAACTGTTTTTT. This sequence encodes CATSDPGQPNEKLFF.

The chain joins TRBV7-2 to TRBJ2-7, with D possibly matching TRBD1 (5 bases). V was clipped by 5 bases and J by 0 bases, with 11 bases between them. CDR1 SGHTA and CDR2 FQGNSA come from the germline V gene. CDR3 length: 14 residues. CDR3 amino acids: CASSSRQSSYEQYF. Written as DNA, the CDR3 is TGTGCCAGCAGCAGCCGACAGTCCTCCTACGAGCAGTACTTC.

This chain connects TRBV12-5 to TRBJ1-3, with D perhaps matching TRBD1 (6 bases). V was shortened by 1 base and J by 0 bases, with 13 bases between the two germline ends. The CDR3 is made up of 17 amino acids. From germline, CDR1 is LGHNT and CDR2 FRNRAP. DNA for the CDR3: TGTGCTAGTGGTTTGGCCCTGGGGGCTATCTCTGGAAACACCATATATTTT. The encoded protein is CASGLALGAISGNTIYF.